The 15 T cell receptor beta chains listed next were all sequenced from one sample in a study of T cells in Graves' hyperthyroidism and ophthalmopathy. TCR beta CDR3 regions were amplified from RNA transcripts. The TCR CDR3 was amplified in a first-round RT-PCR using the HTBI primer set. In TCRdb, the multiplex PCR reads were re-called with MiXCR into one record per CDR3 protein. The sample lists 550,000 to 700,000 distinct CDR3 sequences; about 15% were seen once. The sample taken for sequencing was blood. These receptor sequences come from a woman aged 40-49 years with Graves' ophthalmopathy.

This clonotype came up a few times. This chain joins TRBV20-1 and TRBJ2-5; D may be TRBD2 (6 bases). The CDR3 runs 15 residues. V lost 0 bases to trimming and J lost 5 bases, with 16 bases between them. The V gene's germline CDR1 is DFQATT and CDR2 SNEGSKA (reference sequence). CDR3 bases: TGCAGTGCTAGAGATATGACAGCGGGCGGGGAGACCCAGTACTTC. Protein: CSARDMTAGGETQYF.

This clonotype was detected ten times or more. The chain combines TRBV19 with TRBJ1-2; weak D call: TRBD1 (5 bases). With 7 bases removed from V and 4 bases from J, the gap between germline ends came to 19 bases. Germline assignment: CDR1 LNHDA and CDR2 SQIVND (reference sequence). CDR3 length equals 15 residues. CDR3 sequence: CASTYSGRGRYGYTF. CDR3 DNA sequence: TGTGCCAGTACTTATAGTGGCCGGGGACGCTATGGCTACACCTTC.

This clonotype was detected many times. The junction does not match germline at one end; this may be a read error. CDR3: CASSLSQGPYF. The DNA of the CDR3 is TGTGCCAGCAGTCTATCACAGGGTCCGTACTTC. The V gene is TRBV27, the J gene TRBJ2-7, with TRBD1 as a possible D gene (6 bases). This CDR3 region has 11 residues. The germline V gene encodes CDR1 MNHEY and CDR2 SMNVEV (reference sequence).

This clonotype was seen many times. This chain connects TRBV7-6 to TRBJ2-7; D ambiguous. This CDR3 comprises 14 residues. Germline CDR1 and CDR2: SGHVS and FNYEAQ. V shed 2 bases and J shed 2 bases, with 10 bases lying between them. This CDR3 reads CASSLPANPYEQYF. CDR3 coding DNA: TGTGCCAGCAGCTTACCCGCAAACCCCTACGAGCAGTACTTC.

This clonotype was picked up many times. The rearrangement joins TRBV28 to TRBJ1-1; D gene uncertain. This CDR3 has 12 residues. Trimming left V 2 bases short and J 2 bases short, with 3 bases between. CDR1 and CDR2 (germline): MDHEN, SYDVKM. In DNA form, the CDR3 reads TGTGCCAGCAGTTTAAAAAACACTGAAGCTTTCTTT. Protein product: CASSLKNTEAFF.

The gene calls are TRBV30 and TRBJ1-5; perhaps TRBD1 as D (6 bases). This CDR3 comprises 13 residues. V was trimmed by 2 bases and J by 6 bases, leaving 11 bases between them. Germline-derived CDR1 and CDR2 are GTSNPN and SVGIG (reference sequence). CDR3 region: CAWSSTGSQPQHF. CDR3 nucleotides: TGTGCCTGGAGTTCCACAGGGAGTCAGCCCCAGCATTTT.

This clonotype was detected many times. V and J are TRBV20-1 and TRBJ1-2; no clear D. The CDR3 runs 11 residues. Germline V gene data show CDR1 as DFQATT and CDR2 as SNEGSKA (reference sequence). V was shortened by 3 bases and J by 5 bases, with 7 bases between the two germline ends. The CDR3 loop is CSASLPYGYTF. CDR3 sequence (DNA): TGCAGTGCTAGCCTTCCGTATGGCTACACCTTC.

This clonotype was observed many times. The chain employs TRBV12-3 or TRBV12-4 and TRBJ2-5, with 12 bases fitting TRBD2. The trim removed 3 bases at V and 5 bases at J, leaving 10 bases unmatched. The CDR3 has 17 amino acids. CDR3 sequence reads: CASSFLRLAGETETQYF. The CDR3 nucleotides read TGTGCCAGCAGTTTCTTGAGACTAGCGGGAGAGACGGAGACCCAGTACTTC.

In this sample, this clonotype turned up many times. The genes are TRBV28 and TRBJ2-5, with 8 bases aligning to TRBD2. The CDR3 has 13 amino acids. V dropped 8 bases and J dropped 5; count of bases not matched to a gene: 7. In germline, CDR1 is MDHEN, CDR2 SYDVKM. In nucleotides, the CDR3 is TGTGCCAGCTCCCTGCGGGGGGCGGAGACCCAGTACTTC. Its translation: CASSLRGAETQYF.

This clonotype was counted a few times. CDR3 DNA sequence: TGTGCCAGCAGCTTGGATGGACGAAGCGACAACCTGAGCTACACCTTC. This encodes CASSLDGRSDNLSYTF. The chain combines TRBV5-6 with TRBJ1-2; D ambiguous. Germline CDR1 SGHDT, CDR2 YYEEEE. With 0 bases removed from V and 9 bases from J, the gap between germline ends came to 21 bases. The CDR3 is 16 amino acids.

The sample holds many counts of this clonotype. This chain links TRBV15 with TRBJ2-2; possible D gene TRBD1, 6 bases. Germline V gene sequence: CDR1 LNHNV, CDR2 YYDKDF (reference sequence). This CDR3 comprises 13 residues. The V end was cut by 6 bases, the J end by 6 bases, with 11 bases between. The CDR3 here is CATSNREPGELFF. CDR3 DNA: TGTGCCACCAGTAACAGGGAACCCGGGGAGCTGTTTTTT.

This clonotype has at least ten counts. The rearrangement links TRBV6-2 or TRBV6-3 to TRBJ2-2; 8 bases match TRBD1. The CDR3 has 14 residues. In germline, CDR1 is MNHEY, CDR2 SVGEGT. The V gene end was trimmed by 10 bases and the J gene end by 1 base; junction bases not matched to a gene: 5. CDR3 loop: CAIQGAGNTGELFF. CDR3 bases: TGTGCCATCCAGGGGGCAGGGAACACCGGGGAGCTGTTTTTT.

Regarding this clonotype: A much more abundant neighbour one base away suggests this may be a read error. The chain carries TRBV28 and TRBJ2-7, with D perhaps matching TRBD1 (6 bases). V was cut by 7 bases and J by 7 bases, with 17 bases left in between. The CDR3 length is 13 residues. Germline CDR1 and CDR2: MDHEN and SYDVKM. CDR3 nucleotides: TGTGCCAGCACCCGGAGTGTGGGACAAGAGCAGTACTTC. It encodes CASTRSVGQEQYF. Looking up the rest from reference TRBV28 and TRBJ2-7 gives the full variable domain: DVKVTQSSRYLVKRTGEKVFLECVQDMDHENMFWYRQDPGLGLRLIYFSYDVKMKEKGDIPEGYSVSREKKERFSLILESASTNQTSMYLCASTRSVGQEQYFGPGTRLTVT.

The genes are TRBV20-1 and TRBJ2-7, with 9 bases matching TRBD2. The V gene's germline CDR1 is DFQATT and CDR2 SNEGSKA (reference sequence). CDR3 length equals 14 residues. J gave up 5 bases and V 3 bases, and 8 bases lay outside the gene matches. CDR3 nucleotide sequence: TGCAGTGCTAGTCGTAGCGGGAGTGGTGACGAGCAGTACTTC. This encodes CSASRSGSGDEQYF.

V gene TRBV18 combines with J gene TRBJ1-3; D gene unclear. V was pared by 2 bases and J by 7 bases, with 12 bases between. The CDR3 length is 14 residues. The germline CDR1 and CDR2 sequences are KGHSH and LQKENI. Written as DNA, the CDR3 is TGTGCCAGCTCACCAGCTGGGCTGTGGAACACCATATATTTT. Translating gives CASSPAGLWNTIYF.